This T cell receptor (beta chain) originates from a study of blood T cells in healthy people across ages. A J-beta primer mix and a sample-barcoded 5' primer were used in a second PCR of about 7 to 12 cycles. Each CDR3 protein is one row after TCRdb ran MiXCR on the 5' RACE reads. The data contain more than 600,000 distinct CDR3 sequences, roughly 25% of them singletons. Germline V gene sequence: CDR1 SNHLY, CDR2 FYNNEI. The V gene lost 9 bases and the J gene lost 2 bases, with 10 bases spanning the gap. The CDR3 covers 12 residues. These records were also assigned to another study, of T cells of mothers and their children.

The receptor comes from a boy aged 10-17 years in good health. The sequenced material came from blood. This chain joins TRBV2 and TRBJ1-1; no clear D gene. For the CDR3, the DNA is TGTGCCAGGGCCACGACAAACACTGAAGCTTTCTTT. This sequence encodes CARATTNTEAFF.